Following are 6 T cell receptor beta chains from one sample sequenced in a study of cytomegalovirus exposure and HLA in healthy donors. The PCR was carried out with 60 Vbeta primers and 13 Jbeta primers. Clones were sequenced by immunoSEQ multiplex PCR, and TCRdb holds only the in-frame ones, with some missing. The table shows around 39,000 clones, with 70% to 85% occurring only once. Sequenced sample: PBMCs. The receptors derive from a young man in good health and CMV-seronegative.

This rearrangement joins TRBV6-5 to TRBJ2-3; TRBD2 agrees at 7 bases. The length of the CDR3 is 15 residues. Trimming cost V 0 bases and J 5 bases; bases outside gene matches: 5. Germline values: CDR1 MNHEY, CDR2 SVGAGI. The CDR3 DNA sequence: TGTGCCAGCAGTTACTCGCGGGAGAAAGGAGATACGCAGTATTTT. It yields the protein CASSYSREKGDTQYF.

The genes are TRBV7-9 and TRBJ2-5, with D hard to call. The V end lost 1 base, the J end lost 7 bases, and 13 bases lay between the germline ends. The CDR3 covers 14 residues. The germline CDR1 and CDR2 sequences are SEHNR and FQNEAQ (reference sequence). CDR3 protein: CASSLDLVESTQYF. CDR3 DNA sequence: TGTGCCAGCAGCTTAGACCTGGTAGAGTCGACCCAGTACTTC.

CDR3 in DNA: TGTGCCAGCAGCCGAGGACAGGATGAAGCTTTCTTT. Translating gives CASSRGQDEAFF. J is TRBJ1-1 and V is TRBV7-6, with 7 positions matching TRBD1. CDR1 and CDR2 (germline): SGHVS, FNYEAQ. This CDR3 spans 12 amino acids. Trimming cost V 5 bases and J 7 bases; bases outside gene matches: 4.

The rearrangement joins TRBV28 to TRBJ1-5; D gene uncertain. Per the germline V gene, CDR1 is MDHEN and CDR2 is SYDVKM. Trimming took 5 bases from V and 5 from J, leaving 13 bases between them. The CDR3 runs 14 residues. The CDR3 bases are TGTGCCAGCAGTGGGCCGGTATCTTATCAGCCCCAGCATTTT. Encoded protein: CASSGPVSYQPQHF.

This clone was picked up a small number of times. V is TRBV6-1 and J is TRBJ1-6, with 10 bases aligning to TRBD1. V was pared by 6 bases and J by 13 bases, with 6 bases of the junction left unmatched. This CDR3 spans 13 amino acids. Germline CDR1 reads MNHNS; CDR2 reads SASEGT. CDR3 DNA sequence: TGTGCCAGCAGGGACAGGGGGGTTTATCCCCTCCACTTT. It specifies CASRDRGVYPLHF.

This clone was seen only once. V is TRBV7-6 and J is TRBJ1-6; 7 nucleotides line up with TRBD1. The CDR3 contains 17 residues. V trimming: 2 bases; J trimming: 5 bases; junction bases outside the gene matches: 9. In germline, CDR1 is SGHVS, CDR2 FNYEAQ. CDR3 amino acids: CASSLLGGGPNNSPLHF. The CDR3 bases are TGTGCCAGCAGCTTATTAGGAGGGGGCCCAAATAATTCACCCCTCCACTTT.